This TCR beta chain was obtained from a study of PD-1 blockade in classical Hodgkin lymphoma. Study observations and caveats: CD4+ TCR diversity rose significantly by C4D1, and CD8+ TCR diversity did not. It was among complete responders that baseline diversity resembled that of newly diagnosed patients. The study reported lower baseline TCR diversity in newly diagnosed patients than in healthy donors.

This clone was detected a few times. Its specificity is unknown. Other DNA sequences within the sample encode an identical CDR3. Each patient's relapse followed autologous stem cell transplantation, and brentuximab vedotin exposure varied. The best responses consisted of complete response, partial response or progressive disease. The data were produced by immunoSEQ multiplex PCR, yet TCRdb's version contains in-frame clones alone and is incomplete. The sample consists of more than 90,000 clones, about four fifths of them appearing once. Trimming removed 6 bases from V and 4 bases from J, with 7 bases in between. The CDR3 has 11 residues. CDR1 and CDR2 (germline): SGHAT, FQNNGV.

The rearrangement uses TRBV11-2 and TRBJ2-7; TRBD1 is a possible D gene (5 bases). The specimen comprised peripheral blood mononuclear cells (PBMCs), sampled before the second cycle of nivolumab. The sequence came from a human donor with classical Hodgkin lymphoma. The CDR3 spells CASRTAYEQYF. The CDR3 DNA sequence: TGTGCCAGCAGGACAGCATACGAGCAGTACTTC.